This T cell receptor (beta chain) is drawn from a study of blood T cells in healthy people across ages. Notes on the study in general: It was not possible, with unsorted PBMCs, to conclusively compare naive and antigen-experienced cells. Estimated diversity across one million T cells was deemed an underestimate.

About this clonotype itself: Its matching antigen is unknown.

The CDR3 totals 15 residues. V lost 5 bases, J lost 2 bases, and 13 bases lay in between. From germline, CDR1 is LNHDA and CDR2 SQIVND (reference sequence). A second PCR, run for roughly 7 to 12 cycles, used a sample-barcoded 5' primer plus a J-beta primer mix. TCRdb recomputed calls from the 5' RACE reads with MiXCR, one row per CDR3 protein. The sample records 630,000 or so distinct CDR3 sequences, about 30% being singletons. The gene calls are TRBV19 and TRBJ1-5, with D hard to call. The sample was blood. This receptor was taken from an elderly woman in good health. Here the CDR3 DNA reads TGTGCCAGTAGTGCCCCGGGGAGGGGCAATCAGCCCCAGCATTTT. Its protein product is CASSAPGRGNQPQHF.